This TCR beta chain was identified during a study of response to subunit inactivated influenza vaccine. Overall study findings and caveats: Each seasonal flu vaccination may recruit only limited new T cells, authors suggested.

The CDR3 has 15 amino acids. Per the germline V gene, CDR1 is DFQATT and CDR2 is SNEGSKA (reference sequence). V lost 0 bases and J lost 0, with 9 bases in between. TCRdb ran MiXCR on the RT-PCR reads and lists one entry per CDR3 protein. Of 530,000 or so distinct CDR3 sequences listed, approximately 12% are singletons. This clonotype occurred a few times. The target antigen is unknown. The receptor was isolated from a man aged 50 or older who received an inactivated influenza vaccine. The chain carries TRBV20-1 and TRBJ2-4; D is undetermined. Sequencing was performed on PBMCs from blood, taken on the day of vaccination. This chain's CDR3 is CSAREPRAAKNIQYF. In DNA, the CDR3 is TGCAGTGCTAGAGAGCCAAGGGCAGCCAAAAACATTCAGTACTTC.